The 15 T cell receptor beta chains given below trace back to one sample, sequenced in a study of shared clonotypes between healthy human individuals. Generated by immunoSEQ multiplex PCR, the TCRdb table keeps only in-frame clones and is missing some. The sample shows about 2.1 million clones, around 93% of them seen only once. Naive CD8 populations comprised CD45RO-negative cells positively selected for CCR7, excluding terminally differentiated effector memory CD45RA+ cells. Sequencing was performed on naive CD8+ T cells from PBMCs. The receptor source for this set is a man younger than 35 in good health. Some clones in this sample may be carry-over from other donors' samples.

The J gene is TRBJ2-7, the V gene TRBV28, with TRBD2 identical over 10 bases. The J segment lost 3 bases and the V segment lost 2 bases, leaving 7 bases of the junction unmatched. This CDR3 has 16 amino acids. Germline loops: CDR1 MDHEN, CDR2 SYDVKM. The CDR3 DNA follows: TGTGCCAGCAGTTTACGGGGACTAGCGCGGGGCTACGAGCAGTACTTC. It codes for CASSLRGLARGYEQYF.

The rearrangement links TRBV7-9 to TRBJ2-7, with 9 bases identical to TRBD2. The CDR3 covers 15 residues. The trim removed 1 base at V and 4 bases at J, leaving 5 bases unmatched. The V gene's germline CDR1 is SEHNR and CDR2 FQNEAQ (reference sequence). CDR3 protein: CASSLVAGGTYEQYF. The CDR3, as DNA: TGTGCCAGCAGCTTAGTTGCGGGAGGGACGTACGAGCAGTACTTC.

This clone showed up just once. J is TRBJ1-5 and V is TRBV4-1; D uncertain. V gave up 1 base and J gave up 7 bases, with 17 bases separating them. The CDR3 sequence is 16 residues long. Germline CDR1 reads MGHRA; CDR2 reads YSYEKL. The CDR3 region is CASSQVALVDGQPQHF. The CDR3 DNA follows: TGCGCCAGCAGCCAAGTGGCCCTTGTAGACGGCCAGCCCCAGCATTTT.

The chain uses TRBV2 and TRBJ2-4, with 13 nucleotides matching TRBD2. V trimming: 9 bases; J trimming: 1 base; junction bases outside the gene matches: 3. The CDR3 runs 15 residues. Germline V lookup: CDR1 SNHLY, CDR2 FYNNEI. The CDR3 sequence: CARGLAGDAKNIQYF. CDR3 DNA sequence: TGTGCCAGAGGACTAGCGGGAGACGCCAAAAACATTCAGTACTTC.

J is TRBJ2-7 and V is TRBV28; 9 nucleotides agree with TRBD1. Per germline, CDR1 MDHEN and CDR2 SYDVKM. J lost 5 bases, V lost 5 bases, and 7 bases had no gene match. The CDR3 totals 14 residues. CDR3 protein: CASSIGQGRDEQYF. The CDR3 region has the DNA TGTGCCAGCAGTATCGGACAGGGGAGGGACGAGCAGTACTTC.

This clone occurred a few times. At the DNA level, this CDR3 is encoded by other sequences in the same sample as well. The CDR3 DNA follows: TGTGCCAGCAGCTTGGCGGGAGGGCCCTACGAGCAGTACTTC. It yields the protein CASSLAGGPYEQYF. The genes are TRBV7-9 and TRBJ2-7, with 9 bases aligning to TRBD2. J gave up 2 bases and V 3 bases, and 2 bases lay outside the gene matches. The germline CDR1 and CDR2 sequences are SEHNR and FQNEAQ (reference sequence). The CDR3 spans 14 residues.

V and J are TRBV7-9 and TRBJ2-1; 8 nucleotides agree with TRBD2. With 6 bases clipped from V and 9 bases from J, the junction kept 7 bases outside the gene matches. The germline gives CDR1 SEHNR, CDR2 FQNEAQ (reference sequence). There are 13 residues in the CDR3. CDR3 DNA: TGTGCCAGCAGATCTCCCGGGAGGGCTGAGCAGTTCTTC. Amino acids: CASRSPGRAEQFF.

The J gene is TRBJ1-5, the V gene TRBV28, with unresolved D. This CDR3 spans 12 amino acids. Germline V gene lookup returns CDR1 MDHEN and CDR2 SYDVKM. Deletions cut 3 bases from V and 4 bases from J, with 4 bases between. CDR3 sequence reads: CASSFNNQPQHF. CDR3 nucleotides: TGTGCCAGCAGTTTCAATAATCAGCCCCAGCATTTT.

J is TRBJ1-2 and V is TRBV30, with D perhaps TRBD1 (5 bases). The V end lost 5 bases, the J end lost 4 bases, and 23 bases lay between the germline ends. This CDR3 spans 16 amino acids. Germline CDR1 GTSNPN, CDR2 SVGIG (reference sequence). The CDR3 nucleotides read TGTGCCTGGGTTGCGGTGGATAACGGGGGTTTCTATGGCTACACCTTC. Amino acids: CAWVAVDNGGFYGYTF.

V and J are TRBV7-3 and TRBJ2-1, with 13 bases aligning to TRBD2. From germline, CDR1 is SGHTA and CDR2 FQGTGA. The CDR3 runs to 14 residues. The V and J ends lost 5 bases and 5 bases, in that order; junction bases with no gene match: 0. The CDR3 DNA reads TGTGCCAGCAGCGGGACTAGCGGGGACAATGAGCAGTTCTTC. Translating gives CASSGTSGDNEQFF.

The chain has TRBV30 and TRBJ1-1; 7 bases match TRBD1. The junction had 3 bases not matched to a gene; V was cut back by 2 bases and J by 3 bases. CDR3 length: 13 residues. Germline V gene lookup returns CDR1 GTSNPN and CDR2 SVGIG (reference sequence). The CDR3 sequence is CAWSMDRYTEAFF. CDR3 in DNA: TGTGCCTGGAGTATGGACAGGTACACTGAAGCTTTCTTT.

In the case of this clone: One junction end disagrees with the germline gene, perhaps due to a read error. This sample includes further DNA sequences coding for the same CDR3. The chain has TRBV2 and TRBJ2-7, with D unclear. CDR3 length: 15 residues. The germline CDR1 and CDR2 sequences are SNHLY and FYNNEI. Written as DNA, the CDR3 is TGTGCCAGCAGTGAAGCGTTCTTCAGGCTCGACGAACAGTACTTC. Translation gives CASSEAFFRLDEQYF.

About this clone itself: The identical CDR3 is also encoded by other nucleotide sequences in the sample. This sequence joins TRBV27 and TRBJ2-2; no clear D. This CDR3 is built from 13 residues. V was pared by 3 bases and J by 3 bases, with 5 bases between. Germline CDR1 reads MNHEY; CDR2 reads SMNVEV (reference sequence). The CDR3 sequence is CASSFSDTGELFF. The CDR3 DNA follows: TGTGCCAGCAGTTTCTCGGACACCGGGGAGCTGTTTTTT.

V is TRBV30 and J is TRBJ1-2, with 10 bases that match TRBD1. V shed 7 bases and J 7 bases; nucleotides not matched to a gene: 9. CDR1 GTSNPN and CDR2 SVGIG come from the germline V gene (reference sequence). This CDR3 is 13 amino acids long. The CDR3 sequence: CASGPGQGSGYTF. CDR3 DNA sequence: TGTGCCTCCGGACCGGGACAGGGGTCTGGCTACACCTTC.

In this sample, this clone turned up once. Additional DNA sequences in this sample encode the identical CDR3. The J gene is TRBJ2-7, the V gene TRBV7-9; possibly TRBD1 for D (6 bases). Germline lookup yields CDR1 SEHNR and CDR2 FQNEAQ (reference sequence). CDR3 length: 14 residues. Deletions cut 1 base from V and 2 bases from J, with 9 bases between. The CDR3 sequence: CASSLGGRTYEQYF. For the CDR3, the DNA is TGTGCCAGCAGCTTAGGGGGGCGAACCTACGAGCAGTACTTC.